This T cell receptor (beta chain) was retrieved from a study of blood T cell repertoires in COVID-19. Background on the study: From the United States, Italy and Spain came samples of acute and convalescent COVID-19. In each case, the material was cDNA or gDNA derived from T cells, B-cell-depleted T cells, or PBMCs.

Germline V gene data show CDR1 as SNHLY and CDR2 as FYNNEI. Trimming stripped 6 bases from V and 7 bases from J, with 10 bases between. This CDR3 is 12 amino acids long. This clone was counted once. Per the study methods: Researchers report that nucleated cell counts were estimated from reference gene primer amplification. Data came from immunoSEQ multiplex PCR; TCRdb stores just in-frame clones and leaves some out. The V and J calls and the clone size are those of that table, but D and trimming were determined from the DNA. The sample lists under 250,000 clones; around 90% were seen once. V usage is TRBV2 and J usage is TRBJ2-1; TRBD1 might be the D (5 bases). Sequenced sample: peripheral blood. This TCR was sampled from a man aged 55 to 70 who had recovered from COVID-19. In DNA, the CDR3 is TGTGCCAGCAGGGTCAGGGAAAATGAGCAGTTCTTC. Translation gives CASRVRENEQFF.